A single sample is the source of the 20 T cell receptor beta chains below, sequenced in a study of cytomegalovirus exposure and HLA in healthy donors. PCR employed 60 Vbeta and 13 Jbeta primers. Some clones are missing from TCRdb's copy, which holds only in-frame ones; the method was immunoSEQ multiplex PCR. The sample comprises around 200,000 clones, about 69% of which are singletons, and about 4.6% rests with the top ten. Sequencing input: PBMCs. The origin of the receptors is a man aged 25-45 years in good health and CMV-seropositive.

The V gene is TRBV10-1, the J gene TRBJ2-7; 8 nucleotides align to TRBD2. Looked up from germline, CDR1 is WNHNN and CDR2 is SYGVQD (reference sequence). Trimming cost V 9 bases and J 0 bases; bases outside gene matches: 10. The CDR3 covers 15 residues. CDR3 loop: CARPRGTRVSYEQYF. CDR3 DNA sequence: TGCGCCAGGCCCCGGGGGACTAGGGTCTCCTACGAGCAGTACTTC.

The rearrangement joins TRBV7-9 to TRBJ2-5, with D perhaps matching TRBD2 (5 bases). The CDR3 has 12 amino acids. V was cut by 5 bases and J by 5 bases, with 9 bases left in between. The germline gives CDR1 SEHNR, CDR2 FQNEAQ (reference sequence). The CDR3 sequence is CASSVQRETQYF. DNA for the CDR3: TGTGCCAGCAGCGTCCAGCGGGAGACCCAGTACTTC.

The chain employs TRBV7-9 and TRBJ2-1, with 10 bases fitting TRBD2. This CDR3 is built from 15 residues. The germline CDR1 and CDR2 sequences are SEHNR and FQNEAQ (reference sequence). After removal of 4 bases from V and 8 bases from J, the junction contained 8 bases not matched to a gene. CDR3 sequence reads: CASSSHSSGSDEQFF. Written as DNA, the CDR3 is TGTGCCAGCAGCTCTCACTCTAGCGGGAGCGATGAGCAGTTCTTC.

The rearrangement uses TRBV9 and TRBJ2-1; 10 bases fit TRBD2. This CDR3 is built from 15 residues. The V segment lost 4 bases and the J segment 5 bases; nucleotides outside the gene matches: 6. The V gene's germline CDR1 is SGDLS and CDR2 YYNGEE. The CDR3 sequence: CASSHRTSGHNEQFF. Here the CDR3 DNA reads TGTGCCAGCAGCCATAGGACTAGCGGACACAATGAGCAGTTCTTC. Drawing the rest from reference TRBV9 and TRBJ2-1, the complete variable domain is DSGVTQTPKHLITATGQRVTLRCSPRSGDLSVYWYQQSLDQGLQFLIQYYNGEERAKGNILERFSAQQFPDLHSELNLSSLELGDSALYFCASSHRTSGHNEQFFGPGTRLTVL.

The chain carries TRBV6-1 and TRBJ1-2; 9 nucleotides match TRBD1. Germline V CDR1 and CDR2: MNHNS, SASEGT. The junction had 10 bases not matched to a gene; V was cut back by 6 bases and J by 8 bases. The CDR3 runs 14 residues. The CDR3 spells CASSLRQGEGGYTF. CDR3 sequence (DNA): TGTGCCAGCAGCCTAAGACAGGGGGAGGGGGGCTACACCTTC.

The chain employs TRBV7-9 and TRBJ2-1; TRBD2 matches 13 bases. This CDR3 is 15 amino acids long. Trimming took 6 bases from V and 8 from J; bases not matched to a gene: 7. Germline V gene lookup returns CDR1 SEHNR and CDR2 FQNEAQ (reference sequence). CDR3 nucleotides: TGTGCCAGCAGATGGACTAGCGGGAGTTCGGATGAGCAGTTCTTC. Translating it yields CASRWTSGSSDEQFF.

This chain uses TRBV18 with TRBJ1-5, with D possibly being TRBD1 (5 bases). CDR1 is KGHSH and CDR2 is LQKENI in the germline V gene. The ends were cut back, 4 bases at V and 7 bases at J, with 14 bases in the middle. The CDR3 runs to 14 residues. The CDR3 DNA is TGTGCCAGCTCACTTGCAGGGTTTAGCCAGCCCCAGCATTTT. Translated: CASSLAGFSQPQHF. The variable domain in full, completed from reference TRBV18 and TRBJ1-5, reads NAGVMQNPRHLVRRRGQEARLRCSPMKGHSHVYWYRQLPEEGLKFMVYLQKENIIDESGMPKERFSAEFPKEGPSILRIQQVVRGDSAAYFCASSLAGFSQPQHFGDGTRLSIL.

The chain is built from TRBV25-1 and TRBJ2-3; tentatively, D is TRBD2 (6 bases). Germline V gene data show CDR1 as MGHDK and CDR2 as SYGVNS. V lost 2 bases and J lost 0, with 12 bases in between. The CDR3 runs to 16 residues. In DNA, the CDR3 is TGTGCCAGCAGTGAAGGGGGGACCCCTAGCACAGATACGCAGTATTTT. Amino acids: CASSEGGTPSTDTQYF.

The rearrangement uses TRBV10-3 and TRBJ1-6; D not resolved. CDR1 ENHRY and CDR2 SYGVKD come from the germline V gene. Trimming took 6 bases from V and 5 from J, leaving 11 bases between them. This CDR3 contains 14 residues. The CDR3 loop reads CAIRGRADNSPLHF. The CDR3 DNA sequence: TGTGCCATCAGAGGCCGAGCGGATAATTCACCCCTCCACTTT.

The rearrangement joins TRBV20-1 to TRBJ2-1, with no clear D. V dropped 7 bases and J dropped 3 bases, with 7 bases sitting between them. The CDR3 extends over 11 amino acids. Germline V CDR1 and CDR2: DFQATT, SNEGSKA (reference sequence). The CDR3 DNA follows: TGCAGTGTCGGTAGCTACAATGAGCAGTTCTTC. Its protein product is CSVGSYNEQFF.

The chain joins TRBV21-1 to TRBJ2-3; the D call of TRBD2 is as the table states it, not checked on the DNA. TRBV21-1 is given as a pseudogene. This CDR3 is built from 14 residues. CDR3 sequence (DNA): TGTGCCAGCAGGGTATACGGGAGTGGGTATACGCAGTATTTT. Protein: CASRVYGSGYTQYF.

This clone was observed a few times. The rearrangement links TRBV6-5 to TRBJ1-3; D remains unclear. V was trimmed by 6 bases and J by 0 bases, leaving 12 bases between them. The CDR3 is 15 residues long. CDR1 and CDR2 (germline): MNHEY, SVGAGI. The CDR3 loop is CASSRTANSGNTIYF. The DNA for the CDR3 is TGTGCCAGCAGCAGGACTGCCAACTCTGGAAACACCATATATTTT.

This chain links TRBV7-2 with TRBJ2-1; TRBD2 aligns across 12 bases. Trimming took 5 bases from V and 13 from J; bases not matched to a gene: 9. Germline CDR1 and CDR2: SGHTA and FQGNSA. The CDR3 consists of 14 residues. The CDR3 here is CASSPSSGRAFQFF. CDR3 coding DNA: TGTGCCAGCAGCCCATCTAGCGGGAGGGCGTTCCAGTTCTTC.

This CDR3 reads CASNPSAGGPTDTQYF. As DNA, the CDR3 is TGTGCCAGCAACCCTTCAGCGGGGGGACCCACAGATACGCAGTATTTT. V gene TRBV5-4 combines with J gene TRBJ2-3; 9 nucleotides align to TRBD2. The CDR3 totals 16 residues. Germline trimming cut 6 bases from V and 2 bases from J; bases unmatched to any gene: 10. Germline values: CDR1 SGHNT, CDR2 YYREEE (reference sequence).

This chain connects TRBV9 to TRBJ2-2; 9 nucleotides agree with TRBD1. Trimming took 4 bases from V and 7 from J; bases not matched to a gene: 11. The CDR3 has 16 residues. The germline V gene has CDR1 SGDLS and CDR2 YYNGEE. The CDR3 region has the DNA TGTGCCAGCAGCCTTCGCCCGGGACAGGGAGTCGGGGAGCTGTTTTTT. Translation: CASSLRPGQGVGELFF.

The chain recombines TRBV18 with TRBJ1-1; 7 bases are a match to TRBD1. This CDR3 has 14 amino acids. The trim removed 6 bases at V and 2 bases at J, leaving 6 bases unmatched. Looked up from germline, CDR1 is KGHSH and CDR2 is LQKENI. The CDR3 sequence is CASSQDRSNTEAFF. The CDR3, as DNA: TGTGCCAGCTCTCAGGACAGGAGTAACACTGAAGCTTTCTTT.

This clone turned up a few times. One end of the junction varies from germline; a read error may be responsible. This chain connects TRBV7-9 to TRBJ2-1; 7 positions match TRBD2. The CDR3 length is 15 residues. Looked up from germline, CDR1 is SEHNR and CDR2 is FQNEAQ (reference sequence). CDR3 in DNA: TGTTCCAGCAGCCTCGAGCGGGACGGGCACAATGAGCAGTTCTTC. Amino acids: CSSSLERDGHNEQFF.

The chain joins TRBV6-5 to TRBJ1-2; the D gene is possibly TRBD1 (5 bases). This CDR3 spans 13 amino acids. The germline gives CDR1 MNHEY, CDR2 SVGAGI. Trimming took off 7 bases at V and 4 bases at J, with 13 bases between the two ends. The CDR3 bases are TGTGCCAGCACCATGGGGGGAACCTATGGCTACACCTTC. Its translation: CASTMGGTYGYTF.

The chain has TRBV11-2 and TRBJ2-2, with 12 nucleotides matching TRBD2. Germline lookup yields CDR1 SGHAT and CDR2 FQNNGV. After removal of 0 bases from V and 5 bases from J, the junction contained 13 bases not matched to a gene. CDR3 length equals 20 residues. CDR3 bases: TGTGCCAGCAGCTTAGAGGGACGTGGGACTAGCGGGTCCTCAACCGGGGAGCTGTTTTTT. It is translated as CASSLEGRGTSGSSTGELFF.

This chain links TRBV5-4 with TRBJ1-1, with D maybe TRBD1 (6 bases). Trimming cost V 5 bases and J 8 bases, with 22 bases left between them. Germline values: CDR1 SGHNT, CDR2 YYREEE (reference sequence). The CDR3 consists of 15 residues. CDR3 sequence: CASSQVGAAGAEAFF. The CDR3 DNA sequence: TGTGCCAGCAGTCAGGTGGGCGCGGCAGGGGCAGAAGCTTTCTTT.